Listed below are T cell receptor beta chains from one sample, sequenced in a study of shared clonotypes between healthy human individuals. Data came from immunoSEQ multiplex PCR; TCRdb stores just in-frame clones and leaves some out. The sample contains more than 550,000 clones, 90% of which appear only once. Sequenced material: memory CD8+ T cells from PBMCs. These receptors came from a man between 18 and 35 years old in good health. Some clones in this sample may be carry-over from other donors' samples. Both conserved end residues are part of each CDR3. The D gene is left open where the match is weak. A clone size is listed for some rows: how often the clone was seen (once, few, many), or a class if it is expanded.

j_call	clone_size	v_call	d_call	cdr3_nt	cdr3_aa
TRBJ2-7	NA	TRBV6-1	TRBD2	TGTGCCAGCAGTGCGCCACGGGGGGATACCTTCTACGAGCAGTACTTC	CASSAPRGDTFYEQYF
TRBJ1-1	NA	TRBV12-5	NA	TGTGCTAGTGGTTTGAATCCGTACACTGAAGCTTTCTTT	CASGLNPYTEAFF
TRBJ2-1	NA	TRBV27	NA	TGTGCCACCATGGCCGCGTTGGACAATGAGCAGTTCTTC	CATMAALDNEQFF
TRBJ2-3	once	TRBV15	NA	TGTGCCACCAGCCCGGGGCCGTTCACAGATACGCAGTATTTT	CATSPGPFTDTQYF
TRBJ1-2	NA	TRBV7-2	NA	TGTGCCAGCAGCCCGCTACCCCGGCTAACTAACTATGGCTACACCTTC	CASSPLPRLTNYGYTF
TRBJ1-1	NA	TRBV28	NA	TGTGCCAGCAGTTTAGTAGAAGCTATGAACACTGAAGCTTTCTTT	CASSLVEAMNTEAFF
TRBJ1-2	NA	TRBV7-9	NA	TGTGCCAGCAGCTTAGGGGAGAACTATGGCTACACCTTC	CASSLGENYGYTF
TRBJ1-1	NA	TRBV9	TRBD1	TGTGCCAGCAGCGTAAGACAGGGTGGGCAAGACACTGAAGCTTTCTTT	CASSVRQGGQDTEAFF
TRBJ1-4	NA	TRBV19	NA	TGTGCCAGTAGTAACAGCGCCAGGGCTGAAAAACTGTTTTTT	CASSNSARAEKLFF
TRBJ1-1	NA	TRBV9	NA	TGTGCCAGCACGCGTGGCGCCGACTGGACTGAAGCTTTCTTT	CASTRGADWTEAFF
TRBJ1-5	NA	TRBV19	NA	TGTGCCAGTAGTATAGACGTTTGGGTTCCGCCCCAGCATTTT	CASSIDVWVPPQHF
TRBJ2-7	NA	TRBV18	TRBD2	TGTGCCAGCTCACCAGCTAGCGGGAGGTCTTACGAGCAGTACTTC	CASSPASGRSYEQYF
TRBJ2-1	NA	TRBV6-6	TRBD2	TGTGCCAGCAATAGGCTAGCGGGAGGATTCGATGAGCAGTTCTTC	CASNRLAGGFDEQFF
TRBJ2-7	NA	TRBV9	NA	TGTGCCAGCAGCAAATACACAGACGAGCAGTACTTC	CASSKYTDEQYF
TRBJ2-1	NA	TRBV7-9	TRBD2	TGTGCCAGCAGCTTGACTAGCGGGAGGGCCAGGCATGAGCAGTTCTTC	CASSLTSGRARHEQFF
TRBJ2-7	NA	TRBV6-5	TRBD2	TGTGCCAGCAGCCGGGGGGGAATGGAGCAGTACTTC	CASSRGGMEQYF
TRBJ2-6	once	TRBV19	TRBD1	TGTGCCAGTAGTCGACAGGACAGGGGAATATCCCTCTGGCGGGCCAACGTCCTGACTTTC	CASSRQDRGISLWRANVLTF
TRBJ2-1	NA	TRBV10-2	NA	TGCGCCAGCACTCATTGGAGATTAGCGCAAGACTACAATGAGCAGTTCTTC	CASTHWRLAQDYNEQFF
TRBJ2-7	NA	TRBV28	TRBD2	TGTGCCAGCAGTTTAATCCCAACGCGGGAGGGCCTGTACGAGCAGTACTTC	CASSLIPTREGLYEQYF
TRBJ2-7	NA	TRBV6-5	TRBD2	TGTGCCAGCAGTTGGACCGGGACTAGCGGGCTTTACGAGCAGTACTTC	CASSWTGTSGLYEQYF
TRBJ2-1	once	TRBV5-1	TRBD2	TGCGCCAGCAGCTGGCGGGGCGGGTGGACTAGCGGGACCAGCCCAGGGCATGAGCAGTTCTTC	CASSWRGGWTSGTSPGHEQFF
TRBJ2-1	NA	TRBV7-2	NA	TGTGCCAGCAGCGCCGAGACCGGGTTCAATGAGCAGTTCTTC	CASSAETGFNEQFF
TRBJ2-1	NA	TRBV19	NA	TGTGCCAGTAGTATCTCTCCCCTGGACACGGAGGGGTACAATGAGCAGTTCTTC	CASSISPLDTEGYNEQFF
TRBJ2-5	NA	TRBV30	TRBD2	TGTGCCTGTGAGCGGGAGGGCCTTTTAGAGACCCAGTACTTC	CACEREGLLETQYF
TRBJ2-3	NA	TRBV11-2	TRBD2	TGTGCCAGCAGCTTAGATGAGCGGGGTTCTAGCACAGATACGCAGTATTTT	CASSLDERGSSTDTQYF
TRBJ2-7	NA	TRBV19	TRBD1	TGTGCCAGTAGTATGGGGACAGGCTCCTACGAGCAGTACTTC	CASSMGTGSYEQYF
TRBJ1-1	few	TRBV9	NA	TGTGCCAGCAGCGTAGGGGGACGGAACACTGAAGCTTTCTTT	CASSVGGRNTEAFF
TRBJ2-7	NA	TRBV29-1	TRBD1	TGCAGCGTTGCCCCTCCCGTGAGACAGGGGCCATTCTACGAGCAGTACTTC	CSVAPPVRQGPFYEQYF
TRBJ2-7	NA	TRBV6-1	NA	TGTGCCAGCAGTGAAATTGTAACCTACGAGCAGTACTTC	CASSEIVTYEQYF
TRBJ1-6	NA	TRBV5-1	NA	TGCGCCAGCACCTCCCGAAGTCTTAATTCACCCCTCCACTTT	CASTSRSLNSPLHF
TRBJ2-7	NA	TRBV9	TRBD1	TGTGCCAGCAGCGTAGCCGACAGGGGATACGAGCAGTACTTC	CASSVADRGYEQYF
TRBJ2-1	NA	TRBV11-1	NA	TGTGCCAGCAGCTTGACAGTCTACAATGAGCAGTTCTTC	CASSLTVYNEQFF
TRBJ1-3	NA	TRBV28	NA	TGTGCCAGCAGTCCCCCGGGGACCGCCGGGATATATTTT	CASSPPGTAGIYF
TRBJ2-5	NA	TRBV5-4	NA	TGTGCCAGCAGCCCGGTAGGGTTCGAGACCCAGTACTTC	CASSPVGFETQYF
TRBJ1-4	NA	TRBV15	NA	TGTGCCACCAGCAGAGATAGTTCAACCCTTAATGAAAAACTGTTTTTT	CATSRDSSTLNEKLFF
TRBJ2-7	NA	TRBV5-6	NA	TGTGCCAGCAGCTATCGGGGGTTCGCCTACGAGCAGTACTTC	CASSYRGFAYEQYF
TRBJ1-4	NA	TRBV9	NA	TGTGCCAGCAGCGGCCAGGGGCATCCTAATGAAAAACTGTTTTTT	CASSGQGHPNEKLFF
TRBJ2-3	many	TRBV9	TRBD2	TGTGCCAGCAGCGAATCAAGCGGGAGGGCCATTTTAACAGATACGCAGTATTTT	CASSESSGRAILTDTQYF
TRBJ2-5	NA	TRBV6-5	NA	TGTGCCAGCAGTCCCCCTTCCAGAAAAGAGACCCAGTACTTC	CASSPPSRKETQYF
TRBJ2-7	NA	TRBV27	TRBD2	TGTGCCAGCAGCCCGGCCGGGGAGAGCGGGGCCGACTTC	CASSPAGESGADF
TRBJ1-1	NA	TRBV6-5	NA	TGTGCCAGCAGTTACTCGGCAGGGTACGACGCTTTCTTT	CASSYSAGYDAFF
TRBJ1-1	NA	TRBV28	NA	TGTGCCAGCAGTCCTCCTGAGGTGATGAACACTGAAGCTTTCTTT	CASSPPEVMNTEAFF